Listed below are T cell receptor beta chains from one sample, sequenced in a study of cytomegalovirus exposure and HLA in healthy donors. TCRdb's copy holds only in-frame clones and misses some; the assay was immunoSEQ multiplex PCR. In the table there are over 55,000 clones, 87% of which are singletons. Sequenced material: PBMCs. The source is a man aged 18 to 29 in good health and CMV-seronegative. CDR3s include the opening cysteine and the closing phenylalanine or tryptophan. The D gene is left open where the match is weak.

v_gene,d_gene,CDR3aa
TRBV27,.,CASSPGGANVLTF
TRBV6-5,TRBD1,CASSSDRGRGYGYTF
TRBV4-1,.,CASSQDLAPYGANVLTF
TRBV7-9,.,CASSPPENFEQFF
TRBV19,.,CASSIGRGTYEQYF
TRBV2,TRBD1,CASSLQGALTYGYTF
TRBV2,TRBD1,CATTTGESNQPQHF
TRBV19,TRBD1,CASSMREYPGDRGGNQPQHF
TRBV29-1,.,CSVVPTSSYEQYF
TRBV6-1,.,CAITEGLLNTEAFF
TRBV12-1,.,CASSFEYRGRDYSNQPQHF
TRBV7-2,TRBD1,CASSLTTGVTGNTIYF
TRBV6-5,.,CASSRGAAGYTF
TRBV9,.,CASSVEGGLRPGELFF
TRBV6-1,.,CASKGLTSTDTQYF
TRBV7-8,.,CASSYAPGGEKLFF
TRBV2,.,CASSVETNSPLHF
TRBV6-5,.,CASSPRASTNEKLFF
TRBV30,TRBD1,CAWNPGRGWETQYF
TRBV6-5,TRBD1,CASSLTGQVNTEAFF
TRBV9,TRBD1,CASSGSGTADTEAFF
TRBV29-1,.,CSVEPGYLSTEAFF
TRBV11-3,.,CASSLAGGTPNYGYTF
TRBV14,TRBD2,CASSRAGGLAKNIQYF
TRBV19,.,CATRGGSSYEQYF
TRBV28,.,CASSSSGFYYGYTF
TRBV5-4,TRBD1,CASSLEAGGRKDTQYF
TRBV9,.,CASSVVAGNGYTF
TRBV6-5,.,CASSYSSQNYEQYF
TRBV11-2,.,CASSTQVNQPQHF
TRBV4-2,TRBD2,CASRGQLAGGHVVGTDTQYF
TRBV5-4,.,CASSLGGDGAFF
TRBV9,TRBD2,CASSAGGDSEQYF
TRBV6-4,.,CASSVAVKETQYF
TRBV6-4,.,CASSDGSSYNEQFF
TRBV29-1,.,CSVGGRGRRMNTEAFF
TRBV27,.,CASSNRASYNEQFF
TRBV28,.,CASSGAGQYKNIQYF
TRBV10-3,.,CAISESGHSYEQYF
TRBV5-1,.,CASRVGGKDQPQHF
TRBV7-9,.,CASSSDSRSSYEQYF
TRBV19,TRBD2,CASSRRGALYQETQYF
TRBV27,.,CASSFGRGNTEAFF
TRBV6-1,.,CASSGRDKVPDTQYF
TRBV9,TRBD1,CASSVAGGQPQHF
TRBV10-3,.,CAITNASAAFF
TRBV9,.,CASSGDKLYEQYF
TRBV29-1,TRBD1,CSVTGVFSGNTIYF
TRBV6-1,.,CASRGQGAYEQYF
TRBV7-9,.,CASSPRGNTEAFF
TRBV5-1,.,CASSLEGGQPQHF
TRBV6-5,TRBD1,CASSHRGNEQFF